These 2 T cell receptor beta chains were sequenced from one sample in a study of blood T cell repertoires in COVID-19. Data came from immunoSEQ multiplex PCR; TCRdb stores just in-frame clones and leaves some out. The table records some 51,000 clones, 80% to 95% of them present only once. Sequenced sample: peripheral blood. Receptor source: a human donor with active COVID-19. The donor label of this sample is uncertain.

The gene calls are TRBV12-5 and TRBJ1-1; TRBD1 matches 8 bases. The V segment lost 0 bases and the J segment 5 bases; nucleotides outside the gene matches: 8. CDR3 length: 16 residues. Germline V gene sequence: CDR1 LGHNT, CDR2 FRNRAP. CDR3 bases: TGTGCTAGTGGTTTGGTAATCAACAGGGGGGGAACTGAAGCTTTCTTT. It encodes CASGLVINRGGTEAFF.

The rearrangement joins TRBV6-4 to TRBJ1-6; TRBD1 matches at 7 bases. This CDR3 comprises 15 residues. The trim removed 0 bases at V and 10 bases at J, leaving 6 bases unmatched. The germline V gene has CDR1 MRHNA and CDR2 SNTAGT. The CDR3 region has the DNA TGTGCCAGCAGTGACTCGGCAGGGGGACAATCACCCCTCCACTTT. Translated: CASSDSAGGQSPLHF.